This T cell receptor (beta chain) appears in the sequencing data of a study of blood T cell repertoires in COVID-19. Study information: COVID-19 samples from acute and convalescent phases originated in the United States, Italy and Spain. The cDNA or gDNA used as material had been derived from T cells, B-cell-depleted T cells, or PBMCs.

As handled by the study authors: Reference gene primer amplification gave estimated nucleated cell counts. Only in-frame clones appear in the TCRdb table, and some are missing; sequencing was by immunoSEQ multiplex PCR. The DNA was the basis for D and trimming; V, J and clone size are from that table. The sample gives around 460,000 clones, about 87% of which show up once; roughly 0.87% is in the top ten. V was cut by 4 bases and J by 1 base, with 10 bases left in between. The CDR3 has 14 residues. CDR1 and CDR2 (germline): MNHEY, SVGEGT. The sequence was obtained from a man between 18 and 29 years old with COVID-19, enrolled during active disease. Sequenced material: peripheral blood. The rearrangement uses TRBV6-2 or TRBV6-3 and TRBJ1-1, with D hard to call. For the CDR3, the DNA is TGTGCCAGCAGTTCTCAGGCCTCGAACACTGAAGCTTTCTTT. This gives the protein CASSSQASNTEAFF.